These 11 T cell receptor beta chains came from one sample sequenced in a study of blood T cell repertoires in COVID-19. Some clones are missing from TCRdb's copy, which holds only in-frame ones; the method was immunoSEQ multiplex PCR. The data contain around 80,000 clones, about four fifths of them singletons. The specimen sequenced was peripheral blood. The source of these receptors is a woman at least 80 years old with active or convalescent COVID-19.

This chain uses TRBV19 with TRBJ1-1; D gene ambiguous. Germline V gene lookup returns CDR1 LNHDA and CDR2 SQIVND (reference sequence). The CDR3 runs 13 residues. V lost 8 bases and J 2 bases, leaving 12 bases between the germline ends. The CDR3 DNA follows: TGTGCCAGTTCCGACGGGGTTAACACTGAAGCTTTCTTT. This encodes CASSDGVNTEAFF.

This chain joins TRBV5-6 and TRBJ1-2; no clear D. Trimming left V 2 bases short and J 5 bases short, with 16 bases between. Per the germline V gene, CDR1 is SGHDT and CDR2 is YYEEEE. There are 15 residues in the CDR3. The DNA of the CDR3 is TGTGCCAGCAGCTTAGTGAGAGACATTTTTTATGGCTACACCTTC. Residues: CASSLVRDIFYGYTF.

With regard to this clone: A junction boundary mismatches the germline segment, possibly from a read error. The chain uses TRBV7-7 and TRBJ2-5; TRBD1 agrees at 8 bases. Germline lookup yields CDR1 SSHAT and CDR2 FNYEAQ (reference sequence). This CDR3 is built from 15 residues. The CDR3 region has the DNA TGTGCTAGCAGCCACCACGGACAGGGCAGGGAGACCCAGTACTTC. Encoded protein: CASSHHGQGRETQYF. Together with reference TRBV7-7 and TRBJ2-5, the CDR3 gives the full variable domain: GAGVSQSPRYKVTKRGQDVTLRCDPISSHATLYWYQQALGQGPEFLTYFNYEAQPDKSGLPSDRFSAERPEGSISTLTIQRTEQRDSAMYRCASSHHGQGRETQYFGPGTRLLVL.

The chain's CDR3 is CASSPSDRDNEKLFF. The CDR3 DNA is TGTGCCAGCAGCCCAAGCGACCGAGATAATGAAAAACTGTTTTTT. The V call is TRBV3-1 (or the pseudogene TRBV3-2), the J call TRBJ1-4; D not resolved. This CDR3 contains 15 residues. Germline CDR1 and CDR2: LGHDT and YNNKEL (reference sequence). V gave up 4 bases and J gave up 4 bases, with 13 bases separating them.

V gene TRBV7-2 combines with J gene TRBJ1-1; a weak D match, TRBD1 (5 bases). The length of the CDR3 is 15 residues. Trimming stripped 1 base from V and 6 bases from J, with 15 bases between. Germline CDR1 reads SGHTA; CDR2 reads FQGNSA. The CDR3 nucleotides are TGTGCCAGCAGCTTAGGGCTGGGGCTGTATGCTGAAGCTTTCTTT. Amino acids: CASSLGLGLYAEAFF.

This clone was seen only a few times. This sequence joins TRBV7-8 and TRBJ1-6, with unresolved D. In germline, CDR1 is SGHVS, CDR2 FQNEAQ. The V and J ends lost 8 bases and 12 bases respectively, with 20 bases between them. The CDR3 runs 14 residues. The DNA of the CDR3 is TGTGCCAGCCAAGGAGGCCGATTAGGTTTACCCCTCCACTTT. Amino acids: CASQGGRLGLPLHF. The variable domain in full, with the rest retrieved from reference TRBV7-8 and TRBJ1-6, is GAGVSQSPRYKVAKRGQDVALRCDPISGHVSLFWYQQALGQGPEFLTYFQNEAQLDKSGLPSDRFFAERPEGSVSTLKIQRTQQEDSAVYLCASQGGRLGLPLHFGNGTRLTVT.

The chain recombines TRBV6-1 with TRBJ2-6; 11 bases line up with TRBD1. The CDR3 spans 19 residues. V lost 2 bases, J lost 0 bases, and 6 bases stayed unmatched. The germline V gene encodes CDR1 MNHNS and CDR2 SASEGT. CDR3 bases: TGTGCCAGCAGTGAAATTTTCGGGACAGGGGGCTCTGGGGCCAACGTCCTGACTTTC. This codes for CASSEIFGTGGSGANVLTF.

The rearrangement uses TRBV9 and TRBJ2-3; 12 bases match TRBD2. CDR3 length: 18 residues. From germline, CDR1 is SGDLS and CDR2 YYNGEE. V was clipped by 1 base and J by 4 bases; unmatched bases: 10. The CDR3 DNA is TGTGCCAGCAGCGTAAGGGCTAGCGGGGGGGCCTCGGCAGATACGCAGTATTTT. Translated: CASSVRASGGASADTQYF.

The DNA for the CDR3 is TGTGCCAGCAGCCCCGGACTAGACGCCGCAACCCAGTACTTC. Amino acids: CASSPGLDAATQYF. V and J are TRBV11-1 and TRBJ2-5; 7 bases map to TRBD2. Looked up from germline, CDR1 is SGHAT and CDR2 is FQDESV (reference sequence). CDR3 length: 14 amino acids. Losses at the gene ends were 5 bases for V and 8 bases for J; bases not matched to a gene: 11.

CDR3 coding DNA: TGTGCCAGCAGTTTGCTAGCGACTGGTACGCAGTATTTT. This sequence encodes CASSLLATGTQYF. V and J are TRBV12-3 or TRBV12-4 and TRBJ2-3; possibly TRBD2 for D (6 bases). This CDR3 comprises 13 residues. Trimming removed 3 bases from V and 8 bases from J, with 12 bases in between.

V gene TRBV12-3 or TRBV12-4 combines with J gene TRBJ2-2; tentatively, D is TRBD2 (6 bases). Trimming left V 3 bases short and J 14 bases short, with 10 bases between. This CDR3 comprises 11 residues. CDR3: CASSFRGSLFF. DNA for the CDR3: TGTGCCAGCAGTTTTCGGGGGTCCCTGTTTTTT.